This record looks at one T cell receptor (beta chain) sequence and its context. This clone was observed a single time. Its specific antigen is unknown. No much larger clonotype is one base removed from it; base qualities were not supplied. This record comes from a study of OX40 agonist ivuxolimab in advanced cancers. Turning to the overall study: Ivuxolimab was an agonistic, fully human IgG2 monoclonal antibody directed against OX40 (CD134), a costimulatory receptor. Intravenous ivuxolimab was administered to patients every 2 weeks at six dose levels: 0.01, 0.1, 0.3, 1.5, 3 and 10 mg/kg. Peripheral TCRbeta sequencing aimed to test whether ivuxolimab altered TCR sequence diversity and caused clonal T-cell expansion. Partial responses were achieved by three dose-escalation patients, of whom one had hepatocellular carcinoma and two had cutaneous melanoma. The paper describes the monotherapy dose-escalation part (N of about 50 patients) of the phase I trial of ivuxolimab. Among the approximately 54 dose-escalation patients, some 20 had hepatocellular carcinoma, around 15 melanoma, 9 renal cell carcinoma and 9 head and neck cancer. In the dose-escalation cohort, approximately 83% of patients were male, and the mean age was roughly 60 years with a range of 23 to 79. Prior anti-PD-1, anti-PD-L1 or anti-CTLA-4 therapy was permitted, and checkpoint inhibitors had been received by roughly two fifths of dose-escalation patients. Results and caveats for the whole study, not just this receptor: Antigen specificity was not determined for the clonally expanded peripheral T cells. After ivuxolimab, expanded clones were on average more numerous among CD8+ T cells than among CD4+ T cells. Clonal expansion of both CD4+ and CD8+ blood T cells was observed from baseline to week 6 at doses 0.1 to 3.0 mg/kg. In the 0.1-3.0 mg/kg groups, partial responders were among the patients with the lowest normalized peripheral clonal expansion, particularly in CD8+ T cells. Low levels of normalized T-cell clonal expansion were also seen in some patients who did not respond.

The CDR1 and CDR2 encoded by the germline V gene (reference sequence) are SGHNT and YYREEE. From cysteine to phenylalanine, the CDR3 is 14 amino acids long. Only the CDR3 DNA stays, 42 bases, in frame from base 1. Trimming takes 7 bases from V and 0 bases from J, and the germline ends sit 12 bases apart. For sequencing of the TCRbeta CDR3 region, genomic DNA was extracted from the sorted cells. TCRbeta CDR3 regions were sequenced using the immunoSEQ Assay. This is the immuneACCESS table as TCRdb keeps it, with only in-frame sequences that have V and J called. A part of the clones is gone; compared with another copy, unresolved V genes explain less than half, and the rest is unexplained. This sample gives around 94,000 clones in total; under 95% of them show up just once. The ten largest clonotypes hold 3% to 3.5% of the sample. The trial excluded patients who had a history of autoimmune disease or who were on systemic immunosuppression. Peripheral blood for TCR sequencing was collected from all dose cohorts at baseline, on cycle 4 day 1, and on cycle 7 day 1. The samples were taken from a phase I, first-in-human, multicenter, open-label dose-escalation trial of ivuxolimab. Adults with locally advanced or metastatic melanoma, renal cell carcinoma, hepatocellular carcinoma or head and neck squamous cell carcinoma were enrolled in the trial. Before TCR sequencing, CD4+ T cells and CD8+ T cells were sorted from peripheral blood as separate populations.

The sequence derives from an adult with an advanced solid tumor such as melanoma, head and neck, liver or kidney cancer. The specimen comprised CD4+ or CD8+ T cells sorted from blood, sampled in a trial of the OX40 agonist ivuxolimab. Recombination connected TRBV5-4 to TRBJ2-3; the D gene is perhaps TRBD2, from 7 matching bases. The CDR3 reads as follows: CASRGAPSTDTQYF. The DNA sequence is TGTGCCAGCCGGGGGGCCCCGAGCACAGATACGCAGTATTTT.